The 5 T cell receptor beta chains given below trace back to one sample, sequenced in a study of shared clonotypes between healthy human individuals. Repertoires were generated with immunoSEQ multiplex PCR, while TCRdb's copy carries only in-frame clones and drops some. The profile shows 850,000 to 1,200,000 clones, around 76% of them singletons. Material: memory CD4+ T cells sorted from blood. Subset: CD45RA-negative fraction. The receptors were sampled from a man aged 18 to 30 in good health.

The rearrangement links TRBV7-6 to TRBJ2-5; 10 nucleotides align to TRBD2. Germline CDR1 is SGHVS and CDR2 is FNYEAQ. V gave up 5 bases and J gave up 4 bases; unmatched junction bases: 7. This CDR3 has 15 amino acids. The DNA of the CDR3 is TGTGCCAGCAGCCCCCGGCGACTAGCGGGAGAGACCCAGTACTTC. Its protein product is CASSPRRLAGETQYF.

The chain combines TRBV28 with TRBJ1-2; maybe TRBD1 (5 bases). V lost 3 bases, J lost 4 bases, and 15 bases lay in between. The CDR3 length is 15 residues. Germline values: CDR1 MDHEN, CDR2 SYDVKM. The CDR3 protein is CASSLHGVTVYGYTF. The CDR3 DNA reads TGTGCCAGCAGTTTGCATGGGGTGACAGTCTATGGCTACACCTTC.

The chain links TRBV20-1 to TRBJ1-2, with D hard to call. The CDR3 runs to 10 residues. V lost 7 bases to trimming and J lost 6 bases, with 9 bases between them. Germline V gives CDR1 DFQATT, CDR2 SNEGSKA (reference sequence). The CDR3 sequence is CSVPVDGYTF. DNA for the CDR3: TGCAGTGTCCCGGTCGATGGCTACACCTTC.

The gene calls are TRBV20-1 and TRBJ2-1; D gene unclear. Germline V gene data show CDR1 as DFQATT and CDR2 as SNEGSKA (reference sequence). V was pared by 5 bases and J by 8 bases, with 10 bases between. The CDR3 totals 11 residues. The CDR3 DNA reads as TGCAGTGCTGTGATTTGGGATGAGCAGTTCTTC. This encodes CSAVIWDEQFF.

The chain uses TRBV5-1 and TRBJ1-2; TRBD1 might be the D (5 bases). Germline V gives CDR1 SGHRS, CDR2 YFSETQ. The CDR3 spans 15 residues. Trimming pared 4 bases from V and 4 bases from J, leaving 17 bases between. CDR3 sequence reads: CASSPGREGLYGYTF. For the CDR3, the DNA is TGCGCCAGCAGCCCGGGCCGGGAGGGACTCTATGGCTACACCTTC.